Reported below is one TCR beta chain. Antigen: not known. Germline is not matched at one junction end, which may reflect a read error. This sample includes further DNA sequences coding for the same CDR3. This specimen comes from a study of cytomegalovirus exposure and HLA in healthy donors. Overall study results and limits: The study found most TCR sequences rare, yet found some public TCRs in many donors. The study put some 150 TCR beta chains on its list as cytomegalovirus-associated.

The CDR3 spans 13 residues. The germline V gene encodes CDR1 SGHAT and CDR2 FQNNGV. Measured with immunoSEQ multiplex PCR; TCRdb has only the in-frame clones, and not every one. The sample records 150,000 to 200,000 clones, approximately 86% being singletons. This clonotype was obtained from a man younger than 45 in good health and CMV-seropositive. The chain links TRBV11-2 to TRBJ1-2; 10 nucleotides align to TRBD1. Material for sequencing was PBMCs. CDR3 DNA: TGTGCCAGCAGCCTAGACAGGGGGCGAGGCTACACCTTC. Its translation: CASSLDRGRGYTF.